The text below deals with one TCR beta chain. Its specificity is unknown. Germline V gene lookup returns CDR1 SGHDT and CDR2 YYEEEE. This CDR3 has 15 residues. The ends lost 0 bases at V and 0 bases at J; junction bases unmatched: 3. The data derive from a study of shared clonotypes between healthy human individuals. Study summary: Donor composition was two women and three men, aged 18 to 49.

Broader study findings: Incompleteness in sorted-subset sequencing, despite large depth, was shown by rarefaction.

Terminally differentiated effector memory CD45RA+ cells were left out of the naive CD8 fraction, which was CD45RO-negative and positively selected for CCR7. Adult Caucasians living in Nashville, Tennessee made up all of the donors. Generated by immunoSEQ multiplex PCR, the TCRdb table keeps only in-frame clones and is missing some. Of 760,000 or so clones listed, about 96% are singletons. The chain has TRBV5-6 and TRBJ2-7; the match to TRBD2 covers 7 bases. This receptor was identified in a man aged 25-40 years in good health. Sequencing was performed on naive CD8+ T cells sorted from blood. This chain's CDR3 is CASSLASGISYEQYF. CDR3 DNA sequence: TGTGCCAGCAGCTTGGCTAGCGGTATCTCCTACGAGCAGTACTTC.